Below are 5 T cell receptor beta chains sequenced from a single sample in a study of T cells in localized non-small cell lung cancer. The data were produced by immunoSEQ multiplex PCR, yet TCRdb's version contains in-frame clones alone and is incomplete. This table holds over 45,000 clones, roughly 89% found once. Here the sequenced sample was peripheral blood, taken before any cancer treatment. The receptors were gathered from a man between 40 and 70 years old with stage I squamous cell lung carcinoma.

The chain recombines TRBV7-9 with TRBJ2-1; D ambiguous. Trimming took off 2 bases at V and 9 bases at J, with 2 bases between the two ends. The CDR3 loop spans 10 amino acids. Germline V gene data show CDR1 as SEHNR and CDR2 as FQNEAQ (reference sequence). The CDR3 spells CASSLLEQFF. The CDR3 coding sequence is TGTGCCAGCAGCTTACTTGAGCAGTTCTTC. Drawing the rest from reference TRBV7-9 and TRBJ2-1, the complete variable domain is DTGVSQNPRHKITKRGQNVTFRCDPISEHNRLYWYRQTLGQGPEFLTYFQNEAQLEKSRLLSDRFSAERPKGSFSTLEIQRTEQGDSAMYLCASSLLEQFFGPGTRLTVL.

J is TRBJ2-1 and V is TRBV2; D unresolved. V dropped 11 bases and J dropped 6 bases, with 14 bases sitting between them. The germline CDR1 and CDR2 sequences are SNHLY and FYNNEI. The CDR3 has 12 residues. The CDR3 region is CAGNRDVNEQFF. For the CDR3, the DNA is TGTGCCGGCAACCGTGATGTCAATGAGCAGTTCTTC.

The chain combines TRBV7-9 with TRBJ1-3; unclear D gene. Trimming took 1 base from V and 4 from J, leaving 2 bases between them. The germline V gene encodes CDR1 SEHNR and CDR2 FQNEAQ (reference sequence). This CDR3 region has 12 residues. The CDR3 protein is CASSLDGNTIYF. The CDR3, as DNA: TGTGCCAGCAGCTTAGACGGAAACACCATATATTTT.

The chain combines TRBV7-2 with TRBJ2-5, with 10 bases lining up with TRBD2. V trimming: 4 bases; J trimming: 4 bases; junction bases outside the gene matches: 6. The germline V gene encodes CDR1 SGHTA and CDR2 FQGNSA. The CDR3 runs 15 residues. This chain's CDR3 is CASSSAGGFRETQYF. CDR3 bases: TGTGCCAGCAGCTCAGCGGGAGGGTTTCGAGAGACCCAGTACTTC.

The CDR3 DNA sequence: TGTGCCAGCAGCACGGAGCGGCTCCCACCGAACACTGAAGCTTTCTTT. This encodes CASSTERLPPNTEAFF. This chain joins TRBV21-1 and TRBJ1-1. TRBV21-1 is reported as a pseudogene. CDR3 length equals 16 residues.